Listed below are T cell receptor beta chains from one sample, sequenced in a study of Ad26.COV2.S vaccination and SARS-CoV-2 variants. Using immunoSEQ multiplex PCR, the repertoire was profiled, and TCRdb retains in-frame clones only, with some absent. The sample shows about 250,000 clones, around 87% of them seen only once. This material consisted of peripheral blood, taken in a trial of Ad26.COV2.S vaccine versus placebo. These receptors were collected from a person between 18 and 59 years old who received the Ad26.COV2.S COVID-19 vaccine or a placebo. Both conserved end residues are part of each CDR3.

v_call,j_call,cdr3_aa
TRBV5-1,TRBJ2-7,CASSRADSTYEQYF
TRBV18,TRBJ2-1,CASSPPGLVPNEQFF
TRBV5-1,TRBJ1-2,CASSLGFAGLQRGAYGYTF
TRBV4-2,TRBJ2-1,CASSQVGFRGERQFF
TRBV9,TRBJ1-6,CASSVGHRGTNSPLHF
TRBV6-5,TRBJ2-1,CASTAGQASYNEQFF
TRBV9,TRBJ2-5,CASSVRDRSETQYF
TRBV5-1,TRBJ2-3,CASSLFADTQYF
TRBV4-1,TRBJ2-1,CASSQVYIQEVRLFYNEQFF
TRBV15,TRBJ1-3,CATSREIGGLFGNTIYF
TRBV10-2,TRBJ1-4,CASSELEKLFF
TRBV5-1,TRBJ1-6,CASSLGTANYNSPLHF
TRBV7-2,TRBJ2-5,CASSLSGGRETQYF
TRBV2,TRBJ1-1,CASRPTGTNTEAFF
TRBV12-3/TRBV12-4,TRBJ1-5,CASSQSGNQPQHF
TRBV6-2/TRBV6-3,TRBJ1-5,CASSYLRQRDQPQHF
TRBV18,TRBJ2-7,CASSTDRSYYEQYF
TRBV7-9,TRBJ2-2,CASRRTGDTGELFF
TRBV6-1,TRBJ1-5,CASSEFLQFGTGFDQPQHF
TRBV25-1,TRBJ1-1,CASSEYWGQRTEAFF
TRBV6-6,TRBJ1-5,CASTPVGRANQPQHF
TRBV6-5,TRBJ2-7,CASSRQGGSYEQYF
TRBV23-1,TRBJ1-5,CASSQSLSNQPQHF
TRBV7-9,TRBJ1-2,CASSFGDYGYTF
TRBV5-6,TRBJ2-7,CASSLDPIRGVYEQYF